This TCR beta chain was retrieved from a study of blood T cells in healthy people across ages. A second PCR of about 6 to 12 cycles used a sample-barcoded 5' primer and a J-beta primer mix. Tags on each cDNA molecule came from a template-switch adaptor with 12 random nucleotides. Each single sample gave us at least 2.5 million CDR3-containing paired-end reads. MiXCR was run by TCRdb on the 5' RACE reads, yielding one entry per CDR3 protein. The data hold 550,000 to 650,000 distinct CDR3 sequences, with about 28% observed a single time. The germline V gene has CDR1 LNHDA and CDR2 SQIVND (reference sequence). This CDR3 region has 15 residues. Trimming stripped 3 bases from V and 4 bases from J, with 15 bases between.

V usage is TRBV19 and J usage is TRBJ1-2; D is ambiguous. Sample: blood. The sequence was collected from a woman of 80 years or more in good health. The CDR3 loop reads CASSIYGRGFYGYTF. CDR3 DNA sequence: TGTGCCAGTAGTATCTACGGGCGAGGGTTCTATGGCTACACCTTC.